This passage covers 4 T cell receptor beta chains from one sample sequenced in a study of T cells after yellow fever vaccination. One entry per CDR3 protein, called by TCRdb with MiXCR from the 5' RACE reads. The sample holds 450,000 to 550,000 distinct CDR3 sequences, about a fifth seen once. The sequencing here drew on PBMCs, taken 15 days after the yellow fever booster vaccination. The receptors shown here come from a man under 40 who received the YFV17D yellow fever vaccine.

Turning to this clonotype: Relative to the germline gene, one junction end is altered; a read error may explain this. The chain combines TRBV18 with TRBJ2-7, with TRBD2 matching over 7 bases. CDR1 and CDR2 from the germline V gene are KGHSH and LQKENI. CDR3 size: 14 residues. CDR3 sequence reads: CASSLREVRDSLFF. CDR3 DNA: TGTGCCAGCTCACTACGGGAGGTCCGAGACAGCCTTTTCTTC. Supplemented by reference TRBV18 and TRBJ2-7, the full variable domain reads NAGVMQNPRHLVRRRGQEARLRCSPMKGHSHVYWYRQLPEEGLKFMVYLQKENIIDESGMPKERFSAEFPKEGPSILRIQQVVRGDSAAYFCASSLREVRDSLFFGPGTRLTVT.

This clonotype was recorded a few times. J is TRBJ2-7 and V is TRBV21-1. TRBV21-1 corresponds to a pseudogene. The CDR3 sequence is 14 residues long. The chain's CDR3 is CASSKRTLNYEQYF. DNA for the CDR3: TGTGCCAGCAGCAAAAGGACGCTTAACTACGAGCAGTACTTC.

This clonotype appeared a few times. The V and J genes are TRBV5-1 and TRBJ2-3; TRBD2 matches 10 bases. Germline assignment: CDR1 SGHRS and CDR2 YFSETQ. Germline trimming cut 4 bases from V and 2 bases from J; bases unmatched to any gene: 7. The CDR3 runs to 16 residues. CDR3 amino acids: CASSKGLAEPTDTQYF. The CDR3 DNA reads TGCGCCAGCAGCAAAGGACTAGCGGAGCCCACAGATACGCAGTATTTT.

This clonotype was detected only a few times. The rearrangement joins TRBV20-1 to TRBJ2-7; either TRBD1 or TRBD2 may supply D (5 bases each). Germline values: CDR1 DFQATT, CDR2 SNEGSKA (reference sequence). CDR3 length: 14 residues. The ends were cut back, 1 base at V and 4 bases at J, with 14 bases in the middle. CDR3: CSARVRDRPYEQYF. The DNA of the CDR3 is TGCAGTGCTAGAGTCCGGGACCGACCTTACGAGCAGTACTTC.